This paragraph covers one T cell receptor beta chain sequence. As yet, its antigen is unknown. The data originate from a study of T cells in pancreatic ductal adenocarcinoma. The selected patients with pancreatic ductal adenocarcinoma had surgery but no neoadjuvant therapy. TCRdb's table, derived via immunoSEQ multiplex PCR, lists solely in-frame clones and lacks some. The sample has about 4,800 clones; more than 60% are singletons. Germline assignment: CDR1 MNHEY and CDR2 SVGAGI. The CDR3 contains 15 residues. Study findings and constraints: The resected cohort was biased toward the minority with early-stage disease.

The sample comprised pancreatic tumor tissue. The V call is TRBV6-5, the J call TRBJ2-5; the match to TRBD2 covers 8 bases. The J call is in doubt because the DNA end fits TRBJ2-7 better. This sequence was found in a human donor with pancreatic ductal adenocarcinoma. The donor label of this sample is uncertain. CDR3 residues: CASSYASGGNYEQYF. As DNA, the CDR3 is TGTGCCAGCAGTTACGCGTCGGGGGGGAACTACGAGCAGTACTTC.